The clone carrying this T cell receptor beta chain was recorded many times. Researchers prepared the TCRbeta library using unique molecular identifiers, the study reports. TCRdb called the PCR reads again in MiXCR, with one record for every CDR3 protein. The table lists a few hundred thousand distinct CDR3 sequences, about a tenth of them singletons. In germline, CDR1 is DFQATT, CDR2 SNEGSKA (reference sequence). Trimming stripped 2 bases from V and 1 base from J, with 13 bases between. This CDR3 contains 15 residues. These data are taken from a study of T-cell reconstitution after alpha-beta-depleted transplantation in children.

This material consisted of PBMCs, taken before TCRalphabeta/CD19-depleted stem cell transplant. The receptor was isolated from a child younger than two with acute myeloid leukemia, due to receive a stem cell transplant. The chain combines TRBV20-1 with TRBJ2-3, with D possibly TRBD2 on 5 matching bases. CDR3 sequence reads: CSARREGTGTDTQYF. Here the CDR3 DNA reads TGCAGTGCTAGACGGGAAGGCACCGGCACAGATACGCAGTATTTT.